This T cell receptor beta chain was sequenced during a study of identical twins. TCRdb re-derived calls from the 5' RACE reads in MiXCR, one entry per CDR3 protein. The data contain around 960,000 distinct CDR3 sequences, 12% of them singletons. Whole-study results and caveats: Cord blood beta clonotypes that were abundant carried fewer insertions, and memory repertoires showed no such trend.

In its sample, this clonotype was seen a few times. Its antigen is unknown. The CDR3 runs to 15 residues. V was clipped by 0 bases and J by 2 bases, with 11 bases between them. The germline V gene has CDR1 SGHRS and CDR2 YFSETQ. A further study also used this sample, focusing on yellow fever vaccine responses in identical twins.

The chain recombines TRBV5-1 with TRBJ2-5; D is unresolved. The sequenced sample was PBMCs. The TCR was taken from a woman younger than 35 in good health. The DNA of the CDR3 is TGCGCCAGCAGCTTGGGAGCGATCAGGCAAGAGACCCAGTACTTC. Its translation is CASSLGAIRQETQYF.